The 32 T cell receptor beta chains in this list originate from one sample, sequenced in a study of T cells in localized non-small cell lung cancer. Method: immunoSEQ multiplex PCR; TCRdb's copy keeps in-frame clones and lacks some. In the table there are tens of thousands of clones, about 83% of which are singletons. The sequenced sample was peripheral blood, obtained before any cancer treatment. The origin of the receptors is a female donor older than 55 with stage I lung adenocarcinoma.

The V call is TRBV7-2, the J call TRBJ2-1, with D tentatively TRBD2 (7 bases). V dropped 2 bases and J dropped 4 bases, with 24 bases sitting between them. CDR3 size: 19 residues. CDR1 and CDR2 from the germline V gene are SGHTA and FQGNSA. Here the CDR3 reads CASSLSGGGWVGEYNEQFF. The CDR3 DNA sequence: TGTGCCAGCAGCTTATCAGGCGGGGGCTGGGTCGGTGAATACAATGAGCAGTTCTTC.

CDR3 region: CASSPRDRGATDTQYF. The CDR3 DNA sequence: TGTGCCAGCAGCCCCCGGGACAGGGGGGCCACAGATACGCAGTATTTT. J is TRBJ2-3 and V is TRBV11-3, with 11 bases identical to TRBD1. The CDR3 runs to 16 residues. CDR1 and CDR2 from the germline V gene are SGHNT and YENEEA. Germline trimming cut 5 bases from V and 2 bases from J; bases unmatched to any gene: 6.

The CDR3 protein is CASSLEVGTRTAEQFF. In nucleotides, the CDR3 is TGCGCCAGCAGCTTGGAAGTCGGGACTAGAACAGCTGAGCAGTTCTTC. The rearrangement joins TRBV5-1 to TRBJ2-1; TRBD2 matches 8 bases. The CDR3 length is 16 residues. V lost 0 bases to trimming and J lost 9 bases; unmatched junction nucleotides: 11. Germline CDR1 SGHRS, CDR2 YFSETQ.

This clone was counted only a few times. The same CDR3 arises from other DNA sequences in this sample as well. The chain has TRBV2 and TRBJ1-2; D uncertain. The germline V gene encodes CDR1 SNHLY and CDR2 FYNNEI. V dropped 3 bases and J dropped 2 bases, with 7 bases sitting between them. The CDR3 has 13 residues. The CDR3 nucleotides are TGTGCCAGCAGTGAGTCCGGGAACTATGGCTACACCTTC. Translated: CASSESGNYGYTF. The complete variable domain, with remaining parts taken from reference TRBV2 and TRBJ1-2, reads EPEVTQTPSHQVTQMGQEVILRCVPISNHLYFYWYRQILGQKVEFLVSFYNNEISEKSEIFDDQFSVERPDGSNFTLKIRSTKLEDSAMYFCASSESGNYGYTFGSGTRLTVV.

The V and J genes are TRBV7-3 and TRBJ2-7; 9 bases align to TRBD2. The CDR3 runs 15 residues. The trim removed 4 bases at V and 5 bases at J, leaving 9 bases unmatched. CDR1 is SGHTA and CDR2 is FQGTGA in the germline V gene. The CDR3 region has the DNA TGTGCCAGCAGCTCCCCCGGGCTAGCGGGGAACGAGCAGTACTTC. Its translation is CASSSPGLAGNEQYF.

The chain is built from TRBV11-3 and TRBJ2-7; TRBD1 might be the D (6 bases). Germline CDR1 reads SGHNT; CDR2 reads YENEEA. Trimming removed 5 bases at V and 3 bases at J, with 11 bases between. This CDR3 contains 13 residues. CDR3 in amino acids: CASSPPTGYEQYF. CDR3 coding DNA: TGTGCCAGCAGCCCGCCGACAGGCTACGAGCAGTACTTC.

V is TRBV29-1 and J is TRBJ2-5, with 7 bases identical to TRBD1. Trimming at V came to 8 bases and at J to 4 bases, leaving 7 bases not matched to a gene. Germline V lookup: CDR1 SQVTM, CDR2 ANQGSEA. This CDR3 has 12 residues. The CDR3 loop reads CSLRQGGETQYF. The CDR3 DNA reads as TGCAGCCTTCGACAGGGCGGAGAGACCCAGTACTTC.

V and J are TRBV15 and TRBJ1-6, with unresolved D. The germline V gene has CDR1 LNHNV and CDR2 YYDKDF (reference sequence). V lost 0 bases, J lost 0 bases, and 9 bases lay in between. CDR3 length: 17 residues. Here the CDR3 DNA reads TGTGCCACCAGCAGAGACGTATGGAGCTCCTATAATTCACCCCTCCACTTT. It translates to CATSRDVWSSYNSPLHF.

The chain links TRBV7-6 to TRBJ2-1, with a possible D match to TRBD2 (5 bases). CDR3 length equals 15 residues. V was shortened by 4 bases and J by 0 bases, with 10 bases between the two germline ends. Germline CDR1 reads SGHVS; CDR2 reads FNYEAQ. CDR3 nucleotides: TGTGCCAGCAGCTCAGACTACAACTCCTACAATGAGCAGTTCTTC. It encodes CASSSDYNSYNEQFF.

The rearrangement links TRBV11-2 to TRBJ2-3; D may be TRBD2 (5 bases). The CDR3 consists of 12 residues. Germline CDR1 SGHAT, CDR2 FQNNGV. The V gene lost 4 bases and the J gene lost 6 bases, with 8 bases spanning the gap. CDR3 protein: CASSSSGDTQYF. For the CDR3, the DNA is TGTGCCAGCAGCTCTTCGGGGGATACGCAGTATTTT.

CDR3 sequence reads: CASSETGIYGYTF. CDR3 nucleotide sequence: TGTGCCAGCAGTGAGACAGGGATCTATGGCTACACCTTC. This chain joins TRBV2 and TRBJ1-2, with 7 bases aligning to TRBD1. The V gene's germline CDR1 is SNHLY and CDR2 FYNNEI. V shed 3 bases, J shed 4 bases, and the junction held 2 bases outside the gene matches. The CDR3 sequence is 13 residues long. The whole variable domain, remainder taken from reference TRBV2 and TRBJ1-2, is EPEVTQTPSHQVTQMGQEVILRCVPISNHLYFYWYRQILGQKVEFLVSFYNNEISEKSEIFDDQFSVERPDGSNFTLKIRSTKLEDSAMYFCASSETGIYGYTFGSGTRLTVV.

The chain joins TRBV19 to TRBJ2-7; 10 nucleotides line up with TRBD2. This CDR3 contains 14 residues. With 3 bases clipped from V and 5 bases from J, the junction kept 4 bases outside the gene matches. Germline-derived CDR1 and CDR2 are LNHDA and SQIVND (reference sequence). CDR3 DNA: TGTGCCAGTAGTATGGTTCTAGCGGGAGACGAGCAGTACTTC. Its protein product is CASSMVLAGDEQYF.

The J gene is TRBJ2-5, the V gene TRBV5-6; TRBD2 is a possible D gene (6 bases). Deletions cut 2 bases from V and 5 bases from J, with 10 bases between. The CDR3 is made up of 13 amino acids. Germline CDR1 SGHDT, CDR2 YYEEEE. Here the CDR3 reads CASSFGGIETQYF. The CDR3, as DNA: TGTGCCAGCAGCTTCGGAGGGATCGAGACCCAGTACTTC.

This clone occurred a few times. The rearrangement joins TRBV30 to TRBJ1-2; D may be TRBD1 (5 bases). Germline loops: CDR1 GTSNPN, CDR2 SVGIG (reference sequence). V shed 0 bases and J shed 4 bases, with 9 bases lying between them. This CDR3 region has 13 residues. CDR3 in DNA: TGTGCCTGGAGTGTGGGACGGACCTATGGCTACACCTTC. This gives the protein CAWSVGRTYGYTF.

V and J are TRBV7-9 and TRBJ2-7; D perhaps matches TRBD2 (6 bases). Trimming took 4 bases from V and 5 from J, leaving 18 bases between them. This CDR3 comprises 15 residues. Germline loops: CDR1 SEHNR, CDR2 FQNEAQ (reference sequence). CDR3 region: CASSWGDRLADEQYF. The CDR3 DNA reads as TGTGCCAGCAGCTGGGGGGACCGACTTGCGGACGAGCAGTACTTC. Using reference TRBV7-9 and TRBJ2-7 for the parts outside the CDR3, the full variable domain is DTGVSQNPRHKITKRGQNVTFRCDPISEHNRLYWYRQTLGQGPEFLTYFQNEAQLEKSRLLSDRFSAERPKGSFSTLEIQRTEQGDSAMYLCASSWGDRLADEQYFGPGTRLTVT.

V is TRBV6-1 and J is TRBJ1-2; D unclear. The CDR3 runs 17 residues. Germline CDR1 MNHNS, CDR2 SASEGT. V gave up 3 bases and J gave up 4 bases, with 21 bases separating them. The CDR3 region has the DNA TGTGCCAGCAGTGACGAGCCGACACGGCCTTTTACCTATGGCTACACCTTC. Translated, it gives CASSDEPTRPFTYGYTF.

This sequence joins TRBV13 and TRBJ2-1; 10 bases align to TRBD2. The CDR3 is 22 amino acids. The ends lost 1 base at V and 3 bases at J; junction bases unmatched: 21. Germline V gene data show CDR1 as PRHDT and CDR2 as FYEKMQ (reference sequence). This CDR3 is CASSLVPKLTSGPYVVYNEQFF. The CDR3 coding sequence is TGTGCCAGCAGCTTAGTGCCGAAACTGACTAGCGGGCCCTACGTTGTCTACAATGAGCAGTTCTTC.

This clone came up once. The V call is TRBV5-1, the J call TRBJ2-7; 12 bases fit TRBD2. The V gene's germline CDR1 is SGHRS and CDR2 YFSETQ. CDR3 length equals 16 residues. V trimming: 0 bases; J trimming: 6 bases; junction bases outside the gene matches: 7. The CDR3 sequence is CASSLAGSGLAGEQYF. Written as DNA, the CDR3 is TGCGCCAGCAGCTTGGCCGGTTCGGGACTAGCGGGCGAGCAGTACTTC.

The chain recombines TRBV4-1 with TRBJ2-2, with D perhaps given as TRBD1 or TRBD2 (5 bases each). This CDR3 spans 15 amino acids. With 8 bases removed from V and 0 bases from J, the gap between germline ends came to 13 bases. The germline gives CDR1 MGHRA, CDR2 YSYEKL. The CDR3 spells CASSRGAANTGELFF. The CDR3 nucleotides are TGCGCCAGCTCACGAGGGGCCGCGAACACCGGGGAGCTGTTTTTT.

This chain links TRBV18 with TRBJ1-1; 9 bases align to TRBD1. With V trimmed by 3 bases and J by 5 bases, 7 bases remained unmatched. This CDR3 has 15 residues. The germline CDR1 and CDR2 sequences are KGHSH and LQKENI. The chain's CDR3 is CASSPIGTGKTEAFF. The CDR3 nucleotides read TGTGCCAGCTCACCTATTGGGACAGGGAAAACTGAAGCTTTCTTT.

The genes are TRBV6-6 and TRBJ1-3, with 10 bases matching TRBD1. Per the germline V gene, CDR1 is MNHNY and CDR2 is SVGAGI (reference sequence). The CDR3 sequence is 15 residues long. The junction had 10 bases not matched to a gene; V was cut back by 6 bases and J by 8 bases. The CDR3 loop reads CASSMTGGSADTIYF. In DNA, the CDR3 is TGTGCCAGCAGCATGACAGGGGGCTCGGCGGACACCATATATTTT.

The V and J genes are TRBV7-3 and TRBJ1-1; D ambiguous. Per germline, CDR1 SGHTA and CDR2 FQGTGA. V was clipped by 0 bases and J by 4 bases, with 9 bases between them. The length of the CDR3 is 14 residues. This CDR3 is CASSLTGRTTEAFF. The CDR3 coding sequence is TGTGCCAGCAGCTTAACGGGCCGTACCACTGAAGCTTTCTTT.

The chain links TRBV29-1 to TRBJ2-5; TRBD2 might be the D (6 bases). The CDR3 covers 12 residues. The V end lost 6 bases, the J end lost 5 bases, and 13 bases lay between the germline ends. Germline assignment: CDR1 SQVTM and CDR2 ANQGSEA. The CDR3 spells CSVRDSVETQYF. The DNA of the CDR3 is TGCAGCGTCCGGGACTCGGTGGAGACCCAGTACTTC. Filled out from reference TRBV29-1 and TRBJ2-5, the complete variable domain reads SAVISQKPSRDICQRGTSLTIQCQVDSQVTMMFWYRQQPGQSLTLIATANQGSEATYESGFVIDKFPISRPNLTFSTLTVSNMSPEDSSIYLCSVRDSVETQYFGPGTRLLVL.

This sequence joins TRBV7-9 and TRBJ2-1; tentatively, D is TRBD1 (6 bases). CDR3 length: 13 residues. Trimming took off 4 bases at V and 10 bases at J, with 14 bases between the two ends. CDR1 and CDR2 (germline): SEHNR, FQNEAQ (reference sequence). CDR3 residues: CASSSSDSQEQFF. In nucleotides, the CDR3 is TGTGCCAGCAGCTCTTCGGACAGCCAGGAGCAGTTCTTC. Full variable domain (missing parts from reference TRBV7-9 and TRBJ2-1): DTGVSQNPRHKITKRGQNVTFRCDPISEHNRLYWYRQTLGQGPEFLTYFQNEAQLEKSRLLSDRFSAERPKGSFSTLEIQRTEQGDSAMYLCASSSSDSQEQFFGPGTRLTVL.

The rearrangement joins TRBV4-2 to TRBJ2-3, with 7 bases aligning to TRBD1. This CDR3 region has 15 residues. The junction had 4 bases not matched to a gene; V was cut back by 3 bases and J by 1 base. CDR1 and CDR2 from the germline V gene are LGHNA and YNFKEQ. Written as DNA, the CDR3 is TGTGCCAGCAGCCAGGCAGGACAGGGCACAGATACGCAGTATTTT. Amino acid sequence: CASSQAGQGTDTQYF.

This clone was seen more than once but under ten times. The genes are TRBV19 and TRBJ2-7; no definite D call. The CDR3 covers 11 residues. V was clipped by 10 bases and J by 9 bases, with 16 bases between them. Germline loops: CDR1 LNHDA, CDR2 SQIVND (reference sequence). The CDR3, as DNA: TGTGCCACCCAGTCGGCGGTGGGGCAGTACTTC. Translation: CATQSAVGQYF. Full variable domain (missing parts from reference TRBV19 and TRBJ2-7): DGGITQSPKYLFRKEGQNVTLSCEQNLNHDAMYWYRQDPGQGLRLIYYSQIVNDFQKGDIAEGYSVSREKKESFPLTVTSAQKNPTAFYLCATQSAVGQYFGPGTRLTVT.

The chain has TRBV9 and TRBJ2-2; D is perhaps TRBD1 (6 bases). Per germline, CDR1 SGDLS and CDR2 YYNGEE. The CDR3 is 14 residues long. Trimming stripped 0 bases from V and 7 bases from J, with 10 bases between. CDR3 region: CASSVARTDGELFF. The CDR3 nucleotides read TGTGCCAGCAGCGTAGCTAGGACAGACGGGGAGCTGTTTTTT.

The chain is built from TRBV6-1 and TRBJ1-5, with D possibly matching TRBD1 (5 bases). This CDR3 is built from 14 residues. With 6 bases removed from V and 0 bases from J, the gap between germline ends came to 9 bases. CDR1 is MNHNS, CDR2 SASEGT, per germline. The CDR3 loop reads CASSLQGSNQPQHF. The CDR3 coding sequence is TGTGCCAGCAGCCTTCAGGGTAGCAATCAGCCCCAGCATTTT.

The chain links TRBV5-1 to TRBJ2-1; 12 nucleotides align to TRBD1. CDR3 length equals 16 residues. Germline V lookup: CDR1 SGHRS, CDR2 YFSETQ. V shed 2 bases and J 7 bases; nucleotides not matched to a gene: 7. The CDR3 DNA is TGCGCCAGCAGCTTCGGGACAGGGGGCCTACGGAATGAGCAGTTCTTC. It is translated as CASSFGTGGLRNEQFF. Full variable domain (missing parts from reference TRBV5-1 and TRBJ2-1): KAGVTQTPRYLIKTRGQQVTLSCSPISGHRSVSWYQQTPGQGLQFLFEYFSETQRNKGNFPGRFSGRQFSNSRSEMNVSTLELGDSALYLCASSFGTGGLRNEQFFGPGTRLTVL.

This clone is hyperexpanded (1% or more) by share. The chain carries TRBV5-6 and TRBJ2-7, with a possible D match to TRBD2 (5 bases). This CDR3 spans 16 amino acids. The germline CDR1 and CDR2 sequences are SGHDT and YYEEEE. V lost 0 bases and J 3 bases, leaving 16 bases between the germline ends. The chain's CDR3 is CASSLDGELRIYEQYF. In nucleotides, the CDR3 is TGTGCCAGCAGCTTGGACGGGGAGCTTAGGATCTACGAGCAGTACTTC.

The J gene is TRBJ1-2, the V gene TRBV20-1; D remains unclear. Trimming shortened V by 0 bases and J by 4 bases, and 3 bases separated the two germline ends. CDR3 length: 11 amino acids. Germline loops: CDR1 DFQATT, CDR2 SNEGSKA (reference sequence). CDR3 region: CSARDRYGYTF. The CDR3, as DNA: TGCAGTGCTAGAGATCGCTATGGCTACACCTTC.

V and J are TRBV7-8 and TRBJ2-7; 11 positions agree with TRBD2. The CDR3 extends over 16 amino acids. Trimming removed 3 bases from V and 0 bases from J; junction bases left unmatched: 4. Germline V gene data show CDR1 as SGHVS and CDR2 as FQNEAQ. The CDR3 coding sequence is TGTGCCAGCAGCTTTGTAGCGGGAGGGAGCTCCTACGAGCAGTACTTC. Its translation is CASSFVAGGSSYEQYF.